Sequencing of this T cell receptor (beta chain) was carried out in a study of regulatory T cells in long-lasting Graves disease. Overall study results and limits: Limited sample numbers may have lowered accuracy. Persistent disease was characterized by preferential usage of TRBV28, TRBJ1-2 and TRBJ2-5.

From germline, CDR1 is MNHEY and CDR2 SVGAGI. The CDR3 covers 20 residues. Losses at the gene ends were 4 bases for V and 1 base for J; bases not matched to a gene: 15. To make TCR beta libraries, researchers used iRepertoire HTBI primers and Arm-PCR of CDR3 regions. TCRdb itself ran the multiplex PCR reads through MiXCR, one entry per CDR3 protein. This sample has about 500,000 distinct CDR3 sequences, with more than 10% found just once. As to time point: newly diagnosed GD, antithyroid drugs for less than 3 months. RNA from PBMCs was the source of the TCR library. This clonotype was detected only a few times. Its cognate antigen is unknown. These data are also associated with another study on T cells in Graves' hyperthyroidism and ophthalmopathy. That publication notes: Diagnosis of hyperthyroidism was new in patients aged 18 to 65, and its duration was under 2 months. HTBI primers were the set used in a first-round RT-PCR of the TCR CDR3.

The J gene is TRBJ2-1, the V gene TRBV6-5, with 11 positions matching TRBD2. The sequence derives from a woman aged 30 to 39 with Graves disease. This sample comprised peripheral blood mononuclear cells (PBMCs), obtained at new diagnosis, from a patient treated with antithyroid drugs. CDR3 region: CASSSPQPIGLAGSYNEQFF. In DNA form, the CDR3 reads TGTGCCAGCAGTTCCCCTCAACCCATTGGACTAGCGGGTTCCTACAATGAGCAGTTCTTC.